Below are 15 T cell receptor beta chains sequenced from a single sample in a study of cytomegalovirus exposure and HLA in healthy donors. The PCR ran on 60 Vbeta and 13 Jbeta primers. TCRdb's copy holds only in-frame clones and misses some; the assay was immunoSEQ multiplex PCR. The sample lists around 150,000 clones; about 70% were seen once. Source material: PBMCs. The receptors come from a man between 35 and 55 years old in good health and CMV-seronegative.

The rearrangement uses TRBV5-4 and TRBJ1-2; perhaps TRBD1 as D (6 bases). Germline CDR1 SGHNT, CDR2 YYREEE (reference sequence). The ends were cut back, 1 base at V and 2 bases at J, with 6 bases in the middle. The CDR3 totals 13 residues. CDR3 nucleotides: TGTGCCAGCAGCTTGAGGGGGAACTATGGCTACACCTTC. It is translated as CASSLRGNYGYTF.

V is TRBV6-5 and J is TRBJ2-1; D might be TRBD1 (5 bases). Per germline, CDR1 MNHEY and CDR2 SVGAGI. The V end was cut by 7 bases, the J end by 5 bases, with 15 bases between. This CDR3 is built from 14 residues. CDR3 coding DNA: TGTGCCAGCACCACCAGGGTGGGGCACAATGAGCAGTTCTTC. This sequence encodes CASTTRVGHNEQFF.

This clone occurred once. The chain links TRBV5-4 to TRBJ2-1; 10 positions agree with TRBD2. Germline V lookup: CDR1 SGHNT, CDR2 YYREEE (reference sequence). V gave up 8 bases and J gave up 4 bases; unmatched junction bases: 3. This CDR3 has 13 amino acids. The chain's CDR3 is CASGLAVYNEQFF. The CDR3 nucleotides read TGTGCCAGTGGACTAGCGGTATACAATGAGCAGTTCTTC.

By frequency in the sample, this clone is medium-sized (0.01 to 0.1%). The rearrangement links TRBV11-3 to TRBJ2-2, with 10 bases matching TRBD1. Per germline, CDR1 SGHNT and CDR2 YENEEA. The CDR3 is 13 amino acids. V gave up 8 bases and J gave up 6 bases; unmatched junction bases: 3. Here the CDR3 reads CASEDRGPGELFF. DNA for the CDR3: TGTGCCAGCGAAGACAGGGGGCCCGGGGAGCTGTTTTTT. The full variable domain, rest sourced from reference TRBV11-3 and TRBJ2-2, is EAGVVQSPRYKIIEKKQPVAFWCNPISGHNTLYWYLQNLGQGPELLIRYENEEAVDDSQLPKDRFSAERLKGVDSTLKIQPAELGDSAVYLCASEDRGPGELFFGEGSRLTVL.

J is TRBJ2-3 and V is TRBV11-1; 10 positions match TRBD1. CDR1 SGHAT and CDR2 FQDESV come from the germline V gene (reference sequence). V dropped 5 bases and J dropped 2; count of bases not matched to a gene: 7. This CDR3 region has 16 residues. This chain's CDR3 is CASSPGTGAHTDTQYF. DNA for the CDR3: TGTGCCAGCAGCCCCGGGACAGGGGCCCACACAGATACGCAGTATTTT.

The chain joins TRBV30 to TRBJ2-1; D possibly corresponds to TRBD1 (6 bases). Per the germline V gene, CDR1 is GTSNPN and CDR2 is SVGIG (reference sequence). CDR3 length: 12 amino acids. V was trimmed by 4 bases and J by 8 bases, leaving 12 bases between them. The CDR3: CAWMNDRYEQFF. CDR3 DNA sequence: TGTGCCTGGATGAACGACAGGTATGAGCAGTTCTTC.

The sample holds one count of this clone. In DNA, the CDR3 is TGTGCCAGCACCACCCCGGGGAGGGCTGGCTACACCTTC. Protein: CASTTPGRAGYTF. This rearrangement joins TRBV5-4 to TRBJ1-2; D is undetermined. The CDR3 covers 13 residues. The germline V and J ends were trimmed by 6 bases and 7 bases, with 16 bases remaining between them. Looked up from germline, CDR1 is SGHNT and CDR2 is YYREEE (reference sequence).

This clone was counted between two and nine times. V gene TRBV27 combines with J gene TRBJ2-3; the match to TRBD2 covers 12 bases. The J segment lost 0 bases and the V segment lost 3 bases, leaving 10 bases of the junction unmatched. This CDR3 is 19 amino acids long. Looked up from germline, CDR1 is MNHEY and CDR2 is SMNVEV (reference sequence). CDR3 amino acids: CASSLESPGLAGSTDTQYF. The CDR3 bases are TGTGCCAGCAGTTTGGAGTCACCGGGACTAGCGGGCAGCACAGATACGCAGTATTTT.

The chain recombines TRBV5-1 with TRBJ2-5, with TRBD1 matching over 7 bases. Losses at the gene ends were 4 bases for V and 3 bases for J; bases not matched to a gene: 3. Per germline, CDR1 SGHRS and CDR2 YFSETQ. The CDR3 is 13 residues long. The CDR3 bases are TGCGCCAGCAGCAGTACAGGGGAAGAGACCCAGTACTTC. Amino acids: CASSSTGEETQYF. The full variable domain, its missing parts supplied by reference TRBV5-1 and TRBJ2-5, is KAGVTQTPRYLIKTRGQQVTLSCSPISGHRSVSWYQQTPGQGLQFLFEYFSETQRNKGNFPGRFSGRQFSNSRSEMNVSTLELGDSALYLCASSSTGEETQYFGPGTRLLVL.

This chain uses TRBV6-1 with TRBJ2-5; 12 bases fit TRBD2. The DNA end is a closer match to TRBJ2-7, so the J assignment may be wrong. Germline CDR1 and CDR2: MNHNS and SASEGT. CDR3 length: 15 residues. This CDR3 reads CASSAAGTSGYEQYF. CDR3 nucleotides: TGTGCCAGCAGTGCAGCCGGGACTAGCGGGTACGAGCAGTACTTC.

V and J are TRBV30 and TRBJ2-7; TRBD1 agrees at 7 bases. The V and J ends lost 4 bases and 0 bases, in that order; junction bases with no gene match: 6. From germline, CDR1 is GTSNPN and CDR2 SVGIG (reference sequence). This CDR3 contains 14 residues. CDR3 nucleotides: TGTGCCTGGACGGACAGGACATCCTCCTACGAGCAGTACTTC. It translates to CAWTDRTSSYEQYF.

The chain recombines TRBV18 with TRBJ2-1; 8 bases map to TRBD2. The germline V gene encodes CDR1 KGHSH and CDR2 LQKENI. Trimming took 2 bases from V and 4 from J; bases not matched to a gene: 7. The CDR3 length is 16 residues. In DNA, the CDR3 is TGTGCCAGCTCACCATCCGGCGGGAGGACTTACAATGAGCAGTTCTTC. Amino acid sequence: CASSPSGGRTYNEQFF. Variable domain in full (rest from reference TRBV18 and TRBJ2-1): NAGVMQNPRHLVRRRGQEARLRCSPMKGHSHVYWYRQLPEEGLKFMVYLQKENIIDESGMPKERFSAEFPKEGPSILRIQQVVRGDSAAYFCASSPSGGRTYNEQFFGPGTRLTVL.

The chain uses TRBV28 and TRBJ1-1, with 9 nucleotides matching TRBD1. The V gene's germline CDR1 is MDHEN and CDR2 SYDVKM. The V and J ends lost 5 bases and 6 bases, in that order; junction bases with no gene match: 13. CDR3 size: 16 residues. The CDR3 sequence: CASSPMRGQGPPEAFF. CDR3 nucleotide sequence: TGTGCCAGCAGTCCTATGAGAGGACAGGGGCCCCCTGAAGCTTTCTTT.

CDR3 loop: CATKGLAGGGELFF. CDR3 DNA: TGTGCCACCAAGGGCCTAGCGGGAGGCGGGGAGCTGTTTTTT. This chain joins TRBV19 and TRBJ2-2; TRBD2 aligns across 11 bases. Germline values: CDR1 LNHDA, CDR2 SQIVND (reference sequence). The CDR3 is made up of 14 amino acids. After removal of 10 bases from V and 7 bases from J, the junction contained 8 bases not matched to a gene.

The gene calls are TRBV27 and TRBJ1-6; perhaps TRBD1 as D (5 bases). The ends were cut back, 6 bases at V and 4 bases at J, with 22 bases in the middle. The CDR3 spans 18 residues. Per the germline V gene, CDR1 is MNHEY and CDR2 is SMNVEV (reference sequence). The CDR3, as DNA: TGTGCCAGCAGGCCCGGGGGAGTCGGTGAGGTTTATAATTCACCCCTCCACTTT. Its translation is CASRPGGVGEVYNSPLHF.